This T cell receptor (beta chain) was captured in a study of CD8+ T cells in alopecia areata. Study-wide context: Among treated patients, oral tofacitinib was administered at 5 to 10 mg twice daily. Tofacitinib therapy lasting 6 to 18 months was followed by 6 months off drug.

Isolated RNA was reverse transcribed into cDNA used as the sequencing template. Clones were sequenced by immunoSEQ multiplex PCR, and TCRdb holds only the in-frame ones, with some missing. The sample records 200,000 to 250,000 clones, around two thirds being singletons. General study results and limits: Higher clonality was seen in lesional scalp than in normal scalp, especially in alopecia totalis/universalis. Sequencing of scalp samples also includes resident alphabeta T cells from normal skin.

In germline, CDR1 is SGHRS, CDR2 YFSETQ. The trim removed 3 bases at V and 6 bases at J, leaving 1 base unmatched. The CDR3 has 13 amino acids. With regard to this clone: Its antigen is currently unknown.

The sample here was CD4+ T cells sorted from blood, taken at week 0. The source of this sequence is a human donor with alopecia areata. The chain links TRBV5-1 to TRBJ2-1; 9 nucleotides line up with TRBD1. This CDR3 is CASSWTGANEQFF. The CDR3 bases are TGCGCCAGCAGCTGGACAGGGGCCAATGAGCAGTTCTTC.